The entry below gives a single T cell receptor beta chain sequence along with its context. Measured with immunoSEQ multiplex PCR; TCRdb has only the in-frame clones, and not every one. The sample shows a few hundred thousand clones, under 95% of them seen only once. This record comes from a study of blood T cell repertoires in COVID-19. About the research overall: Researchers got acute and convalescent COVID-19 samples from the United States, Italy and Spain.

CDR1 MNHNY and CDR2 SVGAGI come from the germline V gene (reference sequence). The CDR3 is 15 amino acids. Losses at the gene ends were 2 bases for V and 7 bases for J; bases not matched to a gene: 7. The sequencing sample was made of PBMCs or T cells enriched from blood (not recorded which). The receptor's source is a woman between 25 and 40 years old who had recovered from COVID-19. V and J are TRBV6-6 and TRBJ2-1; TRBD2 aligns across 8 bases. The CDR3 spells CASSYPGRGGNEQFF. Here the CDR3 DNA reads TGTGCCAGCAGTTACCCCGGGAGGGGGGGAAATGAGCAGTTCTTC.